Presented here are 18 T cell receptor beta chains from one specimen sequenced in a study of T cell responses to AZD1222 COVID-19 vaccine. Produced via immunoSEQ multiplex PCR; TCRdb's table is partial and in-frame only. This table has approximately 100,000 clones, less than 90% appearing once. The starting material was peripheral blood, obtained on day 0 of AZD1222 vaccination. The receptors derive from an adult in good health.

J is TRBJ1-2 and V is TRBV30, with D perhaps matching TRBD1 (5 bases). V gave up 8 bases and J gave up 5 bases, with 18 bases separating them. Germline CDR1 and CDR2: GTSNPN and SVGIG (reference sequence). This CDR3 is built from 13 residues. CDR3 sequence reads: CARASGGTYGYTF. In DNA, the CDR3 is TGTGCCCGGGCTTCTGGGGGGACGTATGGCTACACCTTC.

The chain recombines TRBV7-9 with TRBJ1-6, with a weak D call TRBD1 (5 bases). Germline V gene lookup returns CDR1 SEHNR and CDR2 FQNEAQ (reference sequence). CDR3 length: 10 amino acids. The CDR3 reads CAAGDSPLHF. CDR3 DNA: TGTGCGGCGGGGGATTCACCCCTCCACTTT.

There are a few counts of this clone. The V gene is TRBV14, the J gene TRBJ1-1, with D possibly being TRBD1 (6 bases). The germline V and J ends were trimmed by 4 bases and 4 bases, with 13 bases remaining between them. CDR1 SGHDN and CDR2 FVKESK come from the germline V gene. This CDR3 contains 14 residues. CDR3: CASSRNRAGTEAFF. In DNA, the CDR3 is TGTGCCAGCAGCCGAAACAGGGCTGGCACTGAAGCTTTCTTT.

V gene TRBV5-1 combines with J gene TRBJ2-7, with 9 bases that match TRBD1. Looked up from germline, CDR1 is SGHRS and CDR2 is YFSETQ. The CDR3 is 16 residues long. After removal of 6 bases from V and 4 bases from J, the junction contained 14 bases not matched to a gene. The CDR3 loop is CASTFLPGTGLYEQYF. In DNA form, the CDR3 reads TGCGCCAGCACCTTTCTTCCCGGGACAGGGCTTTACGAGCAGTACTTC.

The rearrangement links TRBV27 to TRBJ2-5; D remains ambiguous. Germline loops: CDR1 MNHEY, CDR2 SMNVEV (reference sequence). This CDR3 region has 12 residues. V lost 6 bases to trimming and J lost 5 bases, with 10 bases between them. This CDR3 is CASRRDGETQYF. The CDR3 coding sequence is TGTGCCAGCAGAAGGGATGGGGAGACCCAGTACTTC.

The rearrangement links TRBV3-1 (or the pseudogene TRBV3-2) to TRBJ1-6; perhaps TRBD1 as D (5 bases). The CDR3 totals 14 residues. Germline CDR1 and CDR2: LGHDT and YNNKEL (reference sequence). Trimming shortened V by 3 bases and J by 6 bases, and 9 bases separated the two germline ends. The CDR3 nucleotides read TGTGCCAGCAGCCAGGGACGTAGTAATTCACCCCTCCACTTT. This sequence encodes CASSQGRSNSPLHF.

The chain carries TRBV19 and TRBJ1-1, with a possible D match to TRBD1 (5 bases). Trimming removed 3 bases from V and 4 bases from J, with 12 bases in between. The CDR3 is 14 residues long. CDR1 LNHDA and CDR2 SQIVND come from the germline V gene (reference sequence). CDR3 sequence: CASSIGRGSTEAFF. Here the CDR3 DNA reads TGTGCCAGTAGTATCGGGCGGGGGAGCACTGAAGCTTTCTTT.

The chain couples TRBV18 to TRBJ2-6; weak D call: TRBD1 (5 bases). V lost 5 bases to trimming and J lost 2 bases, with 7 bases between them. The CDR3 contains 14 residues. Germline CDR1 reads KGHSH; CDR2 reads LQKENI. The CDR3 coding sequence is TGTGCCAGCTCAGCAGGGACTGGGGCCAACGTCCTGACTTTC. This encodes CASSAGTGANVLTF.

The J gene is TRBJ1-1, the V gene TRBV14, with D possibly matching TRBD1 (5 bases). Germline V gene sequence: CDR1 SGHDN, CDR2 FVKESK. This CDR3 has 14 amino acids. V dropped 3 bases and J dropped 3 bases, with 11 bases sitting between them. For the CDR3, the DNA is TGTGCCAGCAGCCAGCGGGGGGGGGACACTGAAGCTTTCTTT. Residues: CASSQRGGDTEAFF.

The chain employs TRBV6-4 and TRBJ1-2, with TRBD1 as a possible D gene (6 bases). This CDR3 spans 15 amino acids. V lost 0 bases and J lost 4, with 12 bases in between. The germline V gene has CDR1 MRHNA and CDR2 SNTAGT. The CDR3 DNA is TGTGCCAGCAGTGACTCGGCGGGGGCAGGCTATGGCTACACCTTC. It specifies CASSDSAGAGYGYTF.

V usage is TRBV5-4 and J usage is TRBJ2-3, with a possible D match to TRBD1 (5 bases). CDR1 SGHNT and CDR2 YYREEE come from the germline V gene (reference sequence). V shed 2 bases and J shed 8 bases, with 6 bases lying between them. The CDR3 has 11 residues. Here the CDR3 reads CASSFDSTQYF. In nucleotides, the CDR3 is TGTGCCAGCAGCTTTGACAGTACGCAGTATTTT.

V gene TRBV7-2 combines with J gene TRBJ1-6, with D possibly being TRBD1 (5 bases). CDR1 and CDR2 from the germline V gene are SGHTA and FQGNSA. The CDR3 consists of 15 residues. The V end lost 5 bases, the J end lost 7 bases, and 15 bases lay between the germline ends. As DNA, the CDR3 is TGTGCCAGCAGCCCACGGACATGGCTCAATTCACCCCTCCACTTT. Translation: CASSPRTWLNSPLHF.

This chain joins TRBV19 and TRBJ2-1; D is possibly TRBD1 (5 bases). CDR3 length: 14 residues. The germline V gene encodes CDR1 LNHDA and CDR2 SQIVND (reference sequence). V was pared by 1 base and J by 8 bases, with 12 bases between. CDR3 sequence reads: CASSIAGRGDEQFF. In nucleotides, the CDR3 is TGTGCCAGTAGTATAGCGGGTAGGGGCGATGAGCAGTTCTTC.

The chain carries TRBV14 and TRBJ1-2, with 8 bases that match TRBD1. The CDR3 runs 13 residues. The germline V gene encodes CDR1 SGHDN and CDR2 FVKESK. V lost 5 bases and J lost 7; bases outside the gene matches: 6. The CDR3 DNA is TGTGCCAGCAGCGTGACAGGGGAGGGTGGCTACACCTTC. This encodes CASSVTGEGGYTF.

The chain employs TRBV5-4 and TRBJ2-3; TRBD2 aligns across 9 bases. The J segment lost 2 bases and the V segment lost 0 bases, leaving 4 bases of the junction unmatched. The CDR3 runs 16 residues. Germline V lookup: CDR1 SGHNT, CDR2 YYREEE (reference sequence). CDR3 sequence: CASSLGRGGITDTQYF. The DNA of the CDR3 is TGTGCCAGCAGCTTGGGGCGGGGGGGCATCACAGATACGCAGTATTTT.

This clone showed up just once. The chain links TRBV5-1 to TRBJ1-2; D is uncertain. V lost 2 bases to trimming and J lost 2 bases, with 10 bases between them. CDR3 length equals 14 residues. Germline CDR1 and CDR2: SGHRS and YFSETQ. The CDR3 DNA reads TGCGCCAGCAGCTTCGAAACAGCCAACTATGGCTACACCTTC. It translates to CASSFETANYGYTF.

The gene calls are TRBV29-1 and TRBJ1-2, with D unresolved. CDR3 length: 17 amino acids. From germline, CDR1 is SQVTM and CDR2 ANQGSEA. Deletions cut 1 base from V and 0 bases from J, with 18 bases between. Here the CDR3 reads CSVEGGGSTKANYGYTF. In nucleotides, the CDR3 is TGCAGCGTTGAAGGAGGCGGGAGCACAAAAGCTAACTATGGCTACACCTTC. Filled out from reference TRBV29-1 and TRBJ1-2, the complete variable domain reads SAVISQKPSRDICQRGTSLTIQCQVDSQVTMMFWYRQQPGQSLTLIATANQGSEATYESGFVIDKFPISRPNLTFSTLTVSNMSPEDSSIYLCSVEGGGSTKANYGYTFGSGTRLTVV.

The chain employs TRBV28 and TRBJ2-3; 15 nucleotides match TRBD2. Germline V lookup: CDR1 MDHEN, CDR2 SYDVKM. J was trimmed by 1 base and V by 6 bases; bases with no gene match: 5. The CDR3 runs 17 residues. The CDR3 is CASRRTSGRGGTDTQYF. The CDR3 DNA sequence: TGTGCCAGCAGGAGGACTAGCGGGAGGGGAGGCACAGATACGCAGTATTTT.